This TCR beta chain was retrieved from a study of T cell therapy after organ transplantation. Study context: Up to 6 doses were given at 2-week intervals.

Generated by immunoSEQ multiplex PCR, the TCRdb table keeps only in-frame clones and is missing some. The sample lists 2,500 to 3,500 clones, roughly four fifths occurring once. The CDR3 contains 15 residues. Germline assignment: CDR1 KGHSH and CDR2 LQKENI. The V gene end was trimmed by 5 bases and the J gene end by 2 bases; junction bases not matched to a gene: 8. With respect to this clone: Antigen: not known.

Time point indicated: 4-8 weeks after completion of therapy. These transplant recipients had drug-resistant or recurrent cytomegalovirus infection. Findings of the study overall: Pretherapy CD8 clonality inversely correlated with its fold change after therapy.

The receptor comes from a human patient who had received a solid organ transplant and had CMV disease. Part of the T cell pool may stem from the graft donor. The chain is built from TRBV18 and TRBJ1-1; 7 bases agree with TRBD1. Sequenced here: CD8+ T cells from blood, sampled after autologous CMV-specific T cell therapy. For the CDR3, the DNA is TGTGCCAGCTCAGGCCAGGGACAGATAAACACTGAAGCTTTCTTT. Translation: CASSGQGQINTEAFF.